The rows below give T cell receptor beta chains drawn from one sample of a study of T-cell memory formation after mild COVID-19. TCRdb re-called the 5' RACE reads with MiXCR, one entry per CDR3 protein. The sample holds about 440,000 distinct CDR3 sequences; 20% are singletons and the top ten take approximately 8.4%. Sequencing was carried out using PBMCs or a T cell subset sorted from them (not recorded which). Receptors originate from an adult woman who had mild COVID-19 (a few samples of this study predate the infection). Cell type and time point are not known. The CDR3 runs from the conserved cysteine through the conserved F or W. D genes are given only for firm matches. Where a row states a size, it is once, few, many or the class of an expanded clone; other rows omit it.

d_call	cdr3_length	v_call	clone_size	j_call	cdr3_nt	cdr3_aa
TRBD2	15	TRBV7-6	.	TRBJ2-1	TGTGCCAGCAGCCGGACTAGCCTCGGATACAATGAGCAGTTCTTC	CASSRTSLGYNEQFF
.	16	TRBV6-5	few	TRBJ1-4	TGTGCCAGCAGTTATACGGGCAGAGCGACTAATGAAAAACTGTTTTTT	CASSYTGRATNEKLFF
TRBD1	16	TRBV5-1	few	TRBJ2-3	TGCGCCAGCAGCTTGGGACAGGGGATTGGCACAGATACGCAGTATTTT	CASSLGQGIGTDTQYF
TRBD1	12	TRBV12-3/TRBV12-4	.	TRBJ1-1	TGTGCCAGCAGTCCGACAGGGTATCTAGCTTTCTTT	CASSPTGYLAFF
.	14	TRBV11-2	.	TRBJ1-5	TGTGCCAGCAGCTTAGATTGGCGGGAGCAGCCCCAGCATTTT	CASSLDWREQPQHF
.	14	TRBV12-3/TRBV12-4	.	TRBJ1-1	TGTGCCAGCAGCGTAACAACAGTAGCCGCTGAAGCTTTCTTT	CASSVTTVAAEAFF
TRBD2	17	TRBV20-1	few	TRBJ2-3	TGCAGTGCTAGAGACGAAGTACTAGCGGGAGTACCAGATACGCAGTATTTT	CSARDEVLAGVPDTQYF
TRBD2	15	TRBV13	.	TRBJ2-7	TGTGCCAGCAGCTTAATGGGGACTAGTGATAGCGAGCAGTACTTC	CASSLMGTSDSEQYF
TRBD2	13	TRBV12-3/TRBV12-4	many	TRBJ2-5	TGTGCCAGCAGAGCTCCTAGCGGGGAGACCCAGTACTTC	CASRAPSGETQYF
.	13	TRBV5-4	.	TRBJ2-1	TGTGCCAGCAGCTTGGCTACGAACAATGAGCAGTTCTTC	CASSLATNNEQFF
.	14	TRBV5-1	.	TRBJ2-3	TGCGCCAGCAGCCGGGGCCTCGAGGGAGATACGCAGTATTTT	CASSRGLEGDTQYF
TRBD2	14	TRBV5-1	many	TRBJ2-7	TGCGCCAGCACCAAGACTAGCGGCTCCTACGAGCAGTACTTC	CASTKTSGSYEQYF
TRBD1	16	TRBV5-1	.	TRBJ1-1	TGCGCCAGCAGCTTGGGGGCGACAGGGCAAAACACTGAAGCTTTCTTT	CASSLGATGQNTEAFF
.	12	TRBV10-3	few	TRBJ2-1	TGTGCCATCAGTGAGTCGGACGCTGGGCAGTTCTTC	CAISESDAGQFF
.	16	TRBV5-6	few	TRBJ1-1	TGTGCCAGCAGCTGGAGGCTGGAGGGCCTGAACACTGAAGCTTTCTTT	CASSWRLEGLNTEAFF
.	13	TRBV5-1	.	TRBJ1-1	TGCGCCAGCAGCTTGGTTTTTCTGTCGGAAGCTTTCTTT	CASSLVFLSEAFF
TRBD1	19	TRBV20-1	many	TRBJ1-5	TGCAGTGCTAGAGGACCCGGGACAGGGGGCCCTACTCGCAATCAGCCCCAGCATTTT	CSARGPGTGGPTRNQPQHF
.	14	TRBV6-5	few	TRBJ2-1	TGTGCCAGCAGAGGGACTCCCGGATTCGGTGAGCAGTTCTTC	CASRGTPGFGEQFF
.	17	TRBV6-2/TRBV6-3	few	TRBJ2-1	TGTGCCAGCAGTTGGACCCGGGGACGAGACCTATACAATGAGCAGTTCTTC	CASSWTRGRDLYNEQFF
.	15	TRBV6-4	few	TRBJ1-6	TGTGCCAGCAGTGACTCGGGAGCTTATAATTCACCCCTCCACTTT	CASSDSGAYNSPLHF
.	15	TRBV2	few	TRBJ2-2	TGTGCCAGCAGTGAATCCAGCGGTCTAACCGGGGAGCTGTTTTTT	CASSESSGLTGELFF
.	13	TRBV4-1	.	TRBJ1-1	TGCGCCAGCAGCCCTTCGTGGCACCCTGAAGCTTTCTTT	CASSPSWHPEAFF
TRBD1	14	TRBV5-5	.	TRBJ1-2	TGTGCCAGCAGCGGGACAGGGGGCGCGAGGGGCTACACCTTC	CASSGTGGARGYTF
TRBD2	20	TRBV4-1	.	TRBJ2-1	TGCGCCAGCAGCCAAGTAGGACTAGCGGGGGGGCGAACACCCAGCAATGAGCAGTTCTTC	CASSQVGLAGGRTPSNEQFF
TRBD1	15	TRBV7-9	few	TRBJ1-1	TGTGCCAGCAGCTTAGGGTGGGACAGGAACACTGAAGCTTTCTTT	CASSLGWDRNTEAFF
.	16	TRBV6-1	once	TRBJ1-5	TGTGCCAGCAGTGATCCACTCCGGAGGGCAATTCAGCCCCAGCATTTT	CASSDPLRRAIQPQHF
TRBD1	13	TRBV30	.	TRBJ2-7	TGTGCCTGGACCGGGACAGGGGCCGGCGAGCAGTACTTC	CAWTGTGAGEQYF
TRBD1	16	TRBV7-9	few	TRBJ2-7	TGTGCCAGCAGCGACTGGGACAGGGTCTCCTTCAACGAGCAGTACTTC	CASSDWDRVSFNEQYF
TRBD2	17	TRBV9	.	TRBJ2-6	TGTGCCAGCAGTCCAGCGGGGGACCTATCTGGGGCCAACGTCCTGACTTTC	CASSPAGDLSGANVLTF
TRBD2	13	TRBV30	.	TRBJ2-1	TGTGCCTGGTTAGCGGGAGGGGTGAATGAGCAGTTCTTC	CAWLAGGVNEQFF
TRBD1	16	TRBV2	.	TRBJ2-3	TGTGCCAGCAGGGGGATTGACAGGGTTAGCACAGATACGCAGTATTTT	CASRGIDRVSTDTQYF
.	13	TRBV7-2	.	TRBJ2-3	TGTGCCAGCAGCTCACAGGCCACAGATACGCAGTATTTT	CASSSQATDTQYF
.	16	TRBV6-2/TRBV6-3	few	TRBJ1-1	TGTGCCAGCAGTTACTCTTGGCCGGAAGGGAACACTGAAGCTTTCTTT	CASSYSWPEGNTEAFF
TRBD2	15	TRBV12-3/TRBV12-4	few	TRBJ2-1	TGTGCCAGCAGTTTAGCGGGAGGGCCTTCGGGTGAGCAGTTCTTC	CASSLAGGPSGEQFF
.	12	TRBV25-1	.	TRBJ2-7	TGTGCCAGCAGGGGGACATCGTACGAGCAGTACTTC	CASRGTSYEQYF
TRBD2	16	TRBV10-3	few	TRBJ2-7	TGTGCCATCAGTGAGGTCCCTCTAGCGGGAGGGTTCGAGCAGTACTTC	CAISEVPLAGGFEQYF
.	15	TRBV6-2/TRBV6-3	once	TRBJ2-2	TGTGCCAGCAGTTATTTTCTATCGCCTCACGGGGAGCTGTTTTTT	CASSYFLSPHGELFF
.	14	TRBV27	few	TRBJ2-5	TGTGCCAGCAATCCCTTAGGGTCTATGGAGACCCAGTACTTC	CASNPLGSMETQYF
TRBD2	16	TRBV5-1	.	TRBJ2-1	TGCGCCAGCAGCGGGGGACTAGCGGGAATTATGGGTGAGCAGTTCTTC	CASSGGLAGIMGEQFF